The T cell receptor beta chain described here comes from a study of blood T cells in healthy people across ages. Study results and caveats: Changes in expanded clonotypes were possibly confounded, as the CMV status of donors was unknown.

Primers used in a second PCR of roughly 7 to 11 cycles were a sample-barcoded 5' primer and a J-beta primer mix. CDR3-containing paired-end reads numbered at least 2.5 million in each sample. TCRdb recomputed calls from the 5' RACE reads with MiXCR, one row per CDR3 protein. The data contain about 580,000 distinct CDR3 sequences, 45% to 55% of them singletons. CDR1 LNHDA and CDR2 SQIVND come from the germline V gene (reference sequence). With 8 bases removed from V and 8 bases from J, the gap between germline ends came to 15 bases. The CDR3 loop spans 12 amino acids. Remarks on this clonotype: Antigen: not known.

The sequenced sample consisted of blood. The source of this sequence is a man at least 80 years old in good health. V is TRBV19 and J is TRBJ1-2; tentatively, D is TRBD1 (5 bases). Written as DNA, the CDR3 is TGTGCCAGTCACGACGGGGGGATCGGCTACACCTTC. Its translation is CASHDGGIGYTF.